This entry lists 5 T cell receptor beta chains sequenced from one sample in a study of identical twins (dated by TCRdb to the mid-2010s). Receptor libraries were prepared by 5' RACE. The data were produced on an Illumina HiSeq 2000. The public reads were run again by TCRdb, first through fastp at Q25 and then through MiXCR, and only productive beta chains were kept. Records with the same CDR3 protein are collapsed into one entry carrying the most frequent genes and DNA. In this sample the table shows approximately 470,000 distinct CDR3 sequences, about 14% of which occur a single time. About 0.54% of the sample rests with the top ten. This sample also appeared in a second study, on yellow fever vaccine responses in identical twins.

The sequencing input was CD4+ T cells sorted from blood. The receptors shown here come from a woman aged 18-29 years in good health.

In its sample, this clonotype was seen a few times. DNA of the CDR3: TGCGCCAGCCGTGGGGTCGCAGATACGCAGTATTTT. Translated: CASRGVADTQYF. V usage is TRBV5-1 and J usage is TRBJ2-3; D not certain. The ends were cut back, 7 bases at V and 4 bases at J, with 10 bases in the middle. CDR3 length: 12 residues. Germline V gene lookup returns CDR1 SGHRS and CDR2 YFSETQ. The full variable domain, with the rest looked up from reference TRBV5-1 and TRBJ2-3, is KAGVTQTPRYLIKTRGQQVTLSCSPISGHRSVSWYQQTPGQGLQFLFEYFSETQRNKGNFPGRFSGRQFSNSRSEMNVSTLELGDSALYLCASRGVADTQYFGPGTRLTVL.

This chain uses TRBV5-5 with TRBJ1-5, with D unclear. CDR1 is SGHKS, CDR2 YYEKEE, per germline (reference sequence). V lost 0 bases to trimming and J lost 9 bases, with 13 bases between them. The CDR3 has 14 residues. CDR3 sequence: CASSLASPGWPQHF. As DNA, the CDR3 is TGTGCCAGCAGCTTGGCCTCCCCCGGTTGGCCCCAGCATTTT.

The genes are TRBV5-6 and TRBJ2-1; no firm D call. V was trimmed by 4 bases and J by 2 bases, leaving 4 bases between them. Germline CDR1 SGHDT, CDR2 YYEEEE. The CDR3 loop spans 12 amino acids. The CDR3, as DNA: TGTGCCAGCAGCGACACCTACAATGAGCAGTTCTTC. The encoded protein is CASSDTYNEQFF.

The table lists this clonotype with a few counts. The CDR3: CASSQADSNSGNQPQHF. The CDR3, as DNA: TGCGCCAGCAGCCAAGCGGACAGCAATTCAGGAAATCAGCCCCAGCATTTT. The chain recombines TRBV4-1 with TRBJ1-5; D is perhaps TRBD1 (6 bases). V was trimmed by 1 base and J by 4 bases, leaving 17 bases between them. The CDR3 has 17 amino acids. Per germline, CDR1 MGHRA and CDR2 YSYEKL.

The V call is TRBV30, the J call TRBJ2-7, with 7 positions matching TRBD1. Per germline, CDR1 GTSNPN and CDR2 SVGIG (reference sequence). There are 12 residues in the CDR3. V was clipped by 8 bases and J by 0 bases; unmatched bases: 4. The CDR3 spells CAGDRASYEQYF. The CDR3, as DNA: TGTGCCGGCGACAGGGCCTCCTACGAGCAGTACTTC.